Shown below are 28 T cell receptor beta chains from a single sample sequenced in a study of T-cell reconstitution after alpha-beta-depleted transplantation in children. Unique molecular identifiers featured in how the TCRbeta library was prepared. One entry per CDR3 protein, called by TCRdb with MiXCR from the PCR reads. The sample lists approximately 510,000 distinct CDR3 sequences; around 17% were seen once. The sequences come from PBMCs from the stem cell graft donor, collected from the stem cell graft. The receptors were sampled from a human donor who donated a stem cell graft to a child with acute lymphoblastic leukemia.

This chain uses TRBV9 with TRBJ2-5, with 12 bases that match TRBD2. The CDR3 covers 18 residues. Germline loops: CDR1 SGDLS, CDR2 YYNGEE. Trimming removed 1 base from V and 4 bases from J; junction bases left unmatched: 11. The CDR3 DNA is TGTGCCAGCAGCGTAAGACTAGCGGGAGCCTCCGGGGGAGAGACCCAGTACTTC. This translates into CASSVRLAGASGGETQYF.

This clonotype was observed a handful of times. This sequence joins TRBV5-1 and TRBJ1-1; D unresolved. The V end lost 2 bases, the J end lost 3 bases, and 8 bases lay between the germline ends. This CDR3 contains 13 residues. The germline V gene has CDR1 SGHRS and CDR2 YFSETQ. DNA of the CDR3: TGCGCCAGCAGCTTCGGGTGGGACACTGAAGCTTTCTTT. Protein product: CASSFGWDTEAFF.

V is TRBV12-3 or TRBV12-4 and J is TRBJ2-1, with 8 bases that match TRBD2. The CDR3 has 13 amino acids. Unmatched junction bases numbered 9, after V lost 2 bases and J lost 15 bases. CDR3 in amino acids: CASSLRREEVGFF. In DNA form, the CDR3 reads TGTGCCAGCAGTTTACGGCGGGAGGAGGTCGGGTTCTTC.

Notes on this clonotype: It is likely a read error, because the conserved phenylalanine at the end of the CDR3 is missing. The V and J genes are TRBV6-6 and TRBJ2-1; D is possibly TRBD2 (6 bases). Per the germline V gene, CDR1 is MNHNY and CDR2 is SVGAGI (reference sequence). V was clipped by 8 bases and J by 4 bases, with 9 bases between them. The CDR3 spans 12 residues. CDR3 in amino acids: CASGGLYNEQFY. The CDR3 DNA follows: TGTGCCAGCGGGGGGTTATACAATGAGCAGTTCTAC.

The chain is built from TRBV25-1 and TRBJ2-1, with 7 bases identical to TRBD2. The CDR3 is made up of 17 amino acids. V was clipped by 5 bases and J by 5 bases; unmatched bases: 15. Germline V gene sequence: CDR1 MGHDK, CDR2 SYGVNS. The CDR3 here is CASSPQRGWESDNEQFF. The CDR3 region has the DNA TGTGCCAGCAGTCCCCAGCGGGGATGGGAGTCCGACAATGAGCAGTTCTTC.

This clonotype has a count of ten or more. The chain combines TRBV7-7 with TRBJ2-3; 9 positions agree with TRBD1. Germline CDR1 and CDR2: SSHAT and FNYEAQ (reference sequence). The J segment lost 6 bases and the V segment lost 2 bases, leaving 0 bases of the junction unmatched. CDR3 length equals 13 residues. The CDR3 loop reads CASSLTGGDTQYF. The CDR3 coding sequence is TGTGCCAGCAGCTTAACAGGGGGCGATACGCAGTATTTT.

The table lists this clonotype with a few counts. The chain recombines TRBV7-8 with TRBJ2-4, with no clear D. CDR1 SGHVS and CDR2 FQNEAQ come from the germline V gene. The CDR3 is 12 residues long. V dropped 9 bases and J dropped 0 bases, with 6 bases sitting between them. The CDR3 is CASSVAKNIQYF. The CDR3, as DNA: TGTGCCAGTTCGGTAGCCAAAAACATTCAGTACTTC. The variable domain in full, with the rest retrieved from reference TRBV7-8 and TRBJ2-4, is GAGVSQSPRYKVAKRGQDVALRCDPISGHVSLFWYQQALGQGPEFLTYFQNEAQLDKSGLPSDRFFAERPEGSVSTLKIQRTQQEDSAVYLCASSVAKNIQYFGAGTRLSVL.

Only a few counts were recorded for this clonotype. The chain links TRBV10-3 to TRBJ2-3; 7 nucleotides line up with TRBD2. CDR1 is ENHRY, CDR2 SYGVKD, per germline. After removal of 6 bases from V and 0 bases from J, the junction contained 3 bases not matched to a gene. This CDR3 spans 14 amino acids. The CDR3 bases are TGTGCCATCAGGGGGACTACTAGCACAGATACGCAGTATTTT. This translates into CAIRGTTSTDTQYF.

This clonotype was counted a few times. V and J are TRBV2 and TRBJ2-1; D remains ambiguous. The CDR3 is 10 residues long. The germline CDR1 and CDR2 sequences are SNHLY and FYNNEI. Trimming removed 3 bases from V and 9 bases from J, with 3 bases in between. CDR3 sequence: CASSDGEQFF. CDR3 in DNA: TGTGCCAGCAGTGACGGTGAGCAGTTCTTC.

This sequence joins TRBV7-8 and TRBJ2-7, with TRBD1 identical over 10 bases. With 6 bases clipped from V and 3 bases from J, the junction kept 5 bases outside the gene matches. The CDR3 loop spans 14 amino acids. The germline V gene encodes CDR1 SGHVS and CDR2 FQNEAQ. The CDR3 is CASRGGQGVYEQYF. The CDR3 DNA is TGTGCCAGCAGGGGAGGACAGGGGGTCTACGAGCAGTACTTC.

This clonotype was seen more than once but under ten times. This chain uses TRBV18 with TRBJ2-1; unclear D gene. CDR3 length: 14 amino acids. Trimming left V 0 bases short and J 2 bases short, with 5 bases between. The germline gives CDR1 KGHSH, CDR2 LQKENI. CDR3 DNA: TGTGCCAGCTCACCACCGCCCACCTACAATGAGCAGTTCTTC. Protein sequence: CASSPPPTYNEQFF.

V is TRBV24-1 and J is TRBJ1-5; D not certain. CDR3 length: 16 residues. Trimming stripped 3 bases from V and 2 bases from J, with 13 bases between. Germline V gene sequence: CDR1 KGHDR, CDR2 SFDVKD. The CDR3 nucleotides are TGTGCCACCAGTGATAGTAGGGTTGGGGGCAATCAGCCCCAGCATTTT. Encoded protein: CATSDSRVGGNQPQHF.

The genes are TRBV6-1 and TRBJ2-1, with TRBD2 matching 11 bases. This CDR3 contains 15 residues. J lost 4 bases, V lost 7 bases, and 6 bases had no gene match. Germline CDR1 MNHNS, CDR2 SASEGT. The CDR3 DNA reads TGTGCCAGCACCAGACTAGCGGGAATGTACAATGAGCAGTTCTTC. Translating it yields CASTRLAGMYNEQFF.

V is TRBV29-1 and J is TRBJ1-1; a weak D match, TRBD1 (6 bases). Trimming cost V 1 base and J 11 bases, with 14 bases left between them. This CDR3 region has 12 residues. Per the germline V gene, CDR1 is SQVTM and CDR2 is ANQGSEA. The CDR3 nucleotides read TGCAGCGTTGAAGTGGTAGGGGGAATGGCTTTCTTT. Translated: CSVEVVGGMAFF.

This chain links TRBV7-8 with TRBJ2-5; D not certain. Per the germline V gene, CDR1 is SGHVS and CDR2 is FQNEAQ. The CDR3 consists of 11 residues. Trimming left V 5 bases short and J 8 bases short, with 9 bases between. The CDR3 reads CASSVIETQYF. CDR3 bases: TGTGCCAGCAGCGTCATTGAAACCCAGTACTTC.

This clonotype has only a few counts. The V call is TRBV5-1, the J call TRBJ2-3; the match to TRBD1 covers 8 bases. This CDR3 contains 15 residues. Per the germline V gene, CDR1 is SGHRS and CDR2 is YFSETQ. Trimming cost V 3 bases and J 3 bases; bases outside gene matches: 6. The CDR3 spells CASSWTRDRTDTQYF. The CDR3 DNA sequence: TGCGCCAGCAGCTGGACCAGGGACAGGACAGATACGCAGTATTTT.

This clonotype has more than one count but fewer than ten. The rearrangement uses TRBV9 and TRBJ2-3; 8 nucleotides match TRBD2. Germline CDR1 SGDLS, CDR2 YYNGEE. V gave up 0 bases and J gave up 2 bases; unmatched junction bases: 8. The CDR3 runs to 17 residues. CDR3: CASSVAQREISTDTQYF. The CDR3, as DNA: TGTGCCAGCAGCGTAGCCCAGCGGGAGATATCCACAGATACGCAGTATTTT.

This chain uses TRBV7-3 with TRBJ2-1, with no clear D. In germline, CDR1 is SGHTA, CDR2 FQGTGA. This CDR3 comprises 15 residues. With 8 bases removed from V and 0 bases from J, the gap between germline ends came to 14 bases. The CDR3 DNA follows: TGTGCCAGCGAACTTACTCCGCTCTCCTACAATGAGCAGTTCTTC. It specifies CASELTPLSYNEQFF. Using reference TRBV7-3 and TRBJ2-1 for the parts outside the CDR3, the full variable domain is GAGVSQTPSNKVTEKGKYVELRCDPISGHTALYWYRQSLGQGPEFLIYFQGTGAADDSGLPNDRFFAVRPEGSVSTLKIQRTERGDSAVYLCASELTPLSYNEQFFGPGTRLTVL.

V and J are TRBV5-1 and TRBJ1-5; D may be TRBD1 (5 bases). The CDR3 is made up of 15 amino acids. V was trimmed by 5 bases and J by 0 bases, leaving 12 bases between them. In germline, CDR1 is SGHRS, CDR2 YFSETQ. CDR3: CASRRTTASNQPQHF. The CDR3 nucleotides are TGCGCCAGCAGGCGTACGACAGCTAGCAATCAGCCCCAGCATTTT.

V and J are TRBV5-1 and TRBJ2-7; maybe TRBD2 (6 bases). This CDR3 is 15 amino acids long. The V gene's germline CDR1 is SGHRS and CDR2 YFSETQ. Trimming took 0 bases from V and 3 from J, leaving 13 bases between them. The DNA for the CDR3 is TGCGCCAGCAGCTTGGAGCAGGGACTCCTCTACGAGCAGTACTTC. Translation gives CASSLEQGLLYEQYF.

The V gene is TRBV9, the J gene TRBJ2-1; 9 nucleotides agree with TRBD2. V shed 0 bases, J shed 7 bases, and the junction held 2 bases outside the gene matches. This CDR3 is 14 amino acids long. Germline CDR1 SGDLS, CDR2 YYNGEE. CDR3 residues: CASSVGLAENEQFF. CDR3 bases: TGTGCCAGCAGCGTAGGACTAGCGGAAAATGAGCAGTTCTTC.

This clonotype was picked up a small number of times. The chain is built from TRBV4-1 and TRBJ2-1; 9 nucleotides agree with TRBD1. Germline-derived CDR1 and CDR2 are MGHRA and YSYEKL. Trimming at V came to 3 bases and at J to 7 bases, leaving 7 bases not matched to a gene. The CDR3 covers 15 residues. The CDR3 loop reads CASSQGTGYVNEQFF. DNA for the CDR3: TGCGCCAGCAGCCAGGGGACAGGGTATGTAAATGAGCAGTTCTTC.

In this sample, this clonotype is medium-sized. The chain couples TRBV7-2 to TRBJ1-1; possibly TRBD1 for D (6 bases). Trimming removed 1 base at V and 4 bases at J, with 22 bases between. The CDR3 length is 18 residues. The germline CDR1 and CDR2 sequences are SGHTA and FQGNSA. The CDR3 coding sequence is TGTGCCAGCAGCTTAGGAGGTGTACGGGGCCTAGGGGGCACTGAAGCTTTCTTT. Protein product: CASSLGGVRGLGGTEAFF.

This sequence joins TRBV5-1 and TRBJ2-1; 7 bases align to TRBD1. The germline V gene encodes CDR1 SGHRS and CDR2 YFSETQ. CDR3 length equals 16 residues. With V trimmed by 1 base and J by 10 bases, 14 bases remained unmatched. The CDR3 loop is CASSLTTGIRDGEQFF. DNA of the CDR3: TGCGCCAGCAGCTTGACGACAGGGATACGGGACGGGGAGCAGTTCTTC.

Only a few counts were recorded for this clonotype. This chain uses TRBV9 with TRBJ2-1; a weak D match, TRBD2 (6 bases). Germline V gene data show CDR1 as SGDLS and CDR2 as YYNGEE. V shed 1 base and J shed 7 bases, with 15 bases lying between them. This CDR3 is built from 15 residues. As DNA, the CDR3 is TGTGCCAGCAGCGTACTTAGCGGAAATTGGAATGAGCAGTTCTTC. Translated: CASSVLSGNWNEQFF.

V gene TRBV12-3 or TRBV12-4 combines with J gene TRBJ2-1; TRBD2 agrees at 13 bases. The ends lost 6 bases at V and 1 base at J; junction bases unmatched: 12. This CDR3 has 19 residues. The CDR3 region is CASRTGTSGKSRSYNEQFF. In nucleotides, the CDR3 is TGTGCCAGCAGAACCGGGACTAGCGGGAAATCAAGGTCCTACAATGAGCAGTTCTTC.

This clonotype showed up just a few times. The chain employs TRBV12-3 or TRBV12-4 and TRBJ1-5; maybe TRBD1 (6 bases). V dropped 1 base and J dropped 3 bases, with 13 bases sitting between them. This CDR3 contains 16 residues. CDR3 nucleotides: TGTGCCAGCAGTTTAGACTGGACAGCGCCCAATCAGCCCCAGCATTTT. Residues: CASSLDWTAPNQPQHF.

The table lists this clonotype with a few counts. The chain has TRBV4-1 and TRBJ2-7, with 9 nucleotides matching TRBD1. CDR1 and CDR2 from the germline V gene are MGHRA and YSYEKL. The CDR3 consists of 16 residues. The trim removed 3 bases at V and 1 base at J, leaving 7 bases unmatched. CDR3 loop: CASSHPRDRASYEQYF. DNA for the CDR3: TGCGCCAGCAGCCATCCTCGGGACAGGGCATCCTACGAGCAGTACTTC.